This passage covers 2 T cell receptor beta chains from one sample sequenced in a study of control samples from healthy donors and cancer patients. Assay: immunoSEQ multiplex PCR; the TCRdb copy retains only in-frame clones and omits some. Here the sample spans some 120,000 clones, roughly 95% being singletons. Material: blood. These receptor sequences come from a man aged 25-45 years in good health.

The V call is TRBV3-1 (or the pseudogene TRBV3-2), the J call TRBJ1-5; no clear D gene. The germline CDR1 and CDR2 sequences are LGHDT and YNNKEL (reference sequence). V dropped 4 bases and J dropped 5 bases, with 18 bases sitting between them. The CDR3 sequence is 16 residues long. This CDR3 reads CASSPHRGSFDQPQHF. As DNA, the CDR3 is TGTGCCAGCAGCCCACATCGGGGATCTTTTGATCAGCCCCAGCATTTT.

The gene calls are TRBV7-9 and TRBJ1-1; 9 nucleotides agree with TRBD1. The CDR3 extends over 14 amino acids. CDR1 and CDR2 from the germline V gene are SEHNR and FQNEAQ (reference sequence). V gave up 5 bases and J gave up 8 bases; unmatched junction bases: 9. The CDR3 DNA is TGTGCCAGCAGCGAAACAACAGGGGGCAGGGAAGCTTTCTTT. Protein sequence: CASSETTGGREAFF.